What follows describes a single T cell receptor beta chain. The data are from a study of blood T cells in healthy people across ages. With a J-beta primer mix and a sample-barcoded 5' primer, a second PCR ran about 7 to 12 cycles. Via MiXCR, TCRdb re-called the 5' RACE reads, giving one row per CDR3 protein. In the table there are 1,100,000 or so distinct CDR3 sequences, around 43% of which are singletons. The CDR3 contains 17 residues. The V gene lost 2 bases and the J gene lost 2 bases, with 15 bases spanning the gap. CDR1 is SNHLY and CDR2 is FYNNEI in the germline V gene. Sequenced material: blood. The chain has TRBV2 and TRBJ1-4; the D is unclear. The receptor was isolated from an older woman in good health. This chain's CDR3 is CASSERPTLATNEKLFF. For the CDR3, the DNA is TGTGCCAGCAGTGAACGGCCCACCCTAGCCACTAATGAAAAACTGTTTTTT.